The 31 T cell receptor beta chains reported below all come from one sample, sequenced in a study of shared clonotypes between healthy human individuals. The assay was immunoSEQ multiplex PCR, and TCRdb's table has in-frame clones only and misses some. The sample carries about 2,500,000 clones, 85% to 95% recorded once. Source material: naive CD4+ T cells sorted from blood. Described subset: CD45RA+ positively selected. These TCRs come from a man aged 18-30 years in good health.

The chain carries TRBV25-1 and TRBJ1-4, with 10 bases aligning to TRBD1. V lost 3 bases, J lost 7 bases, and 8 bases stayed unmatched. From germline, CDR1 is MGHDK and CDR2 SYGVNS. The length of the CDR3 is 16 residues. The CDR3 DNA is TGTGCCAGCAGTGACATTCTGGGACAGGGGAGTGAAAAACTGTTTTTT. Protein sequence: CASSDILGQGSEKLFF.

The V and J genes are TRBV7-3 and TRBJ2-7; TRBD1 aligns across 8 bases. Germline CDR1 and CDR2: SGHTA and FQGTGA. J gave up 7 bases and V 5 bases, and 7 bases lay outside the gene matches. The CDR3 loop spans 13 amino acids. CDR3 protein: CASSLRGTGEQYF. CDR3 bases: TGTGCCAGCAGCCTTAGGGGGACAGGTGAGCAGTACTTC.

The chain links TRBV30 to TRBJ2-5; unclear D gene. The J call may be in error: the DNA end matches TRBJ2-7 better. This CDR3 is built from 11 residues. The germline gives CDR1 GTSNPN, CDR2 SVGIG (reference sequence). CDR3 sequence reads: CAWSVINEQYF. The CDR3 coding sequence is TGTGCCTGGAGTGTCATCAACGAGCAGTACTTC.

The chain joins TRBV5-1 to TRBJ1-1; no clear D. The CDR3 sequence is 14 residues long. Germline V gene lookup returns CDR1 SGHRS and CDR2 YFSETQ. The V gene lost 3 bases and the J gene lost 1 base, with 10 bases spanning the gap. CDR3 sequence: CASSSLAGNTEAFF. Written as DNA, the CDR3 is TGCGCCAGCAGCTCTCTCGCAGGGAACACTGAAGCTTTCTTT.

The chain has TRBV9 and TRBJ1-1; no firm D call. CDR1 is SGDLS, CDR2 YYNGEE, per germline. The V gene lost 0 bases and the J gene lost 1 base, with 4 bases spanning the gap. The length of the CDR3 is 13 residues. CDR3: CASSVVRNTEAFF. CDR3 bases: TGTGCCAGCAGCGTAGTTAGGAACACTGAAGCTTTCTTT.

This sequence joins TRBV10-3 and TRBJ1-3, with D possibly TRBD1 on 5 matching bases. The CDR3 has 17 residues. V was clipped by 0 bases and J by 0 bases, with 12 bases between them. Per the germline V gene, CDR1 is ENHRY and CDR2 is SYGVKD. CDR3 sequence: CAISESAGTSSGNTIYF. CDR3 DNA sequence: TGTGCCATCAGTGAGTCTGCAGGGACGAGCTCTGGAAACACCATATATTTT.

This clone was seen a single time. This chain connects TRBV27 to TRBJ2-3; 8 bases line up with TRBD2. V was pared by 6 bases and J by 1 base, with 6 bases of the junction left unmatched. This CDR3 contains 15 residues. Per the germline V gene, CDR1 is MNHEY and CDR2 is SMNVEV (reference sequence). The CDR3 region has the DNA TGTGCCAGCAGGATACCGGGACTAGGCACAGATACGCAGTATTTT. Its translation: CASRIPGLGTDTQYF.

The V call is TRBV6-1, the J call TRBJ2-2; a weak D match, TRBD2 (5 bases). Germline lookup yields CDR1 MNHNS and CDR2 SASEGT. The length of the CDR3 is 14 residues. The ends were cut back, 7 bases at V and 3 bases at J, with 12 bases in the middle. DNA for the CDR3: TGTGCCAGCACAGTTGAGGGCCACACCGGGGAGCTGTTTTTT. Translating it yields CASTVEGHTGELFF.

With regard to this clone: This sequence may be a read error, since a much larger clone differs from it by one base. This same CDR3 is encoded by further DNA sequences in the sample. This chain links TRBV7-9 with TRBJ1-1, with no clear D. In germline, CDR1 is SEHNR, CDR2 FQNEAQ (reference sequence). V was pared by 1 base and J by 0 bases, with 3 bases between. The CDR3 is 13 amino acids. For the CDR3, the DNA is TGTGCCAGCAGCTTAGATCTGAACACTGAAGCTTTCTTT. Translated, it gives CASSLDLNTEAFF.

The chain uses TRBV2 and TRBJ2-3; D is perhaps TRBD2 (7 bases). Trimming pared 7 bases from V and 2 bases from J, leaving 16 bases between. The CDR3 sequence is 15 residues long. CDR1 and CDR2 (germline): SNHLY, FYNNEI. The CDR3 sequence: CASNILGGPTDTQYF. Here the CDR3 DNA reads TGTGCCAGCAATATACTGGGGGGGCCCACAGATACGCAGTATTTT. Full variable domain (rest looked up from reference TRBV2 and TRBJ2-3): EPEVTQTPSHQVTQMGQEVILRCVPISNHLYFYWYRQILGQKVEFLVSFYNNEISEKSEIFDDQFSVERPDGSNFTLKIRSTKLEDSAMYFCASNILGGPTDTQYFGPGTRLTVL.

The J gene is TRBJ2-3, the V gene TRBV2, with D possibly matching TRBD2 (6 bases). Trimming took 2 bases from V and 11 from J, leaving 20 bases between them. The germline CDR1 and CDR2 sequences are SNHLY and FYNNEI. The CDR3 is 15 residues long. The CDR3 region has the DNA TGTGCCAGCAGTGAAACCCAGACTCCTCCGGGGGTGCAGTATTTT. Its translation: CASSETQTPPGVQYF.

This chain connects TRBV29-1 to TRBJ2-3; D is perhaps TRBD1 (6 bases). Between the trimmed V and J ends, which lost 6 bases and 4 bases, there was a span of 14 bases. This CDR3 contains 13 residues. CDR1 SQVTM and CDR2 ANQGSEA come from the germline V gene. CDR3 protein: CSVRDIKADTQYF. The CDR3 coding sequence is TGCAGCGTACGGGACATCAAGGCAGATACGCAGTATTTT.

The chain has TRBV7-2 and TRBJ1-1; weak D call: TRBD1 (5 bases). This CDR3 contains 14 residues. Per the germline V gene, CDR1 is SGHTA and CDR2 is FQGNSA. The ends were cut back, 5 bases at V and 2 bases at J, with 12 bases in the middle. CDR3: CASSANTGNTEAFF. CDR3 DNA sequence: TGTGCCAGCAGCGCCAATACAGGCAACACTGAAGCTTTCTTT.

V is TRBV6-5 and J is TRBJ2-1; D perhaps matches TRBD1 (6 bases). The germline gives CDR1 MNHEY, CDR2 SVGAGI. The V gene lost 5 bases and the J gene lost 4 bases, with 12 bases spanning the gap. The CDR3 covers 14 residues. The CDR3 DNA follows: TGTGCCAGCAGTGTCGGGACAAAGTACAATGAGCAGTTCTTC. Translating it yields CASSVGTKYNEQFF.

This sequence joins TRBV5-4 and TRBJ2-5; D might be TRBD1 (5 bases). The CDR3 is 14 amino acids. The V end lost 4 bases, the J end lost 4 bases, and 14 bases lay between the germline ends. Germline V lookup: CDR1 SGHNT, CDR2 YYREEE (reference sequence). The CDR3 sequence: CASSRTTERETQYF. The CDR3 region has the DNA TGTGCCAGCAGCCGTACGACAGAGCGAGAGACCCAGTACTTC.

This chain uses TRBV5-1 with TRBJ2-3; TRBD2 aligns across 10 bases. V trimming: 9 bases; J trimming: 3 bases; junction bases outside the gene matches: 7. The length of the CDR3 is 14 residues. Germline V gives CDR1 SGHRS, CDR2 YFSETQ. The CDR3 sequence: CANHSGGWTDTQYF. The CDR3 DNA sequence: TGCGCCAACCATAGCGGGGGGTGGACAGATACGCAGTATTTT.

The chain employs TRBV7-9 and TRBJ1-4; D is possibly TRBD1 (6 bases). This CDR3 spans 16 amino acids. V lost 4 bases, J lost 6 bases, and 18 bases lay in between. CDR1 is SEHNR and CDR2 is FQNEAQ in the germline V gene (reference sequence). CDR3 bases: TGTGCCAGCAGCTCACCCGGGACATTTGGAGATGAAAAACTGTTTTTT. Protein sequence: CASSSPGTFGDEKLFF.

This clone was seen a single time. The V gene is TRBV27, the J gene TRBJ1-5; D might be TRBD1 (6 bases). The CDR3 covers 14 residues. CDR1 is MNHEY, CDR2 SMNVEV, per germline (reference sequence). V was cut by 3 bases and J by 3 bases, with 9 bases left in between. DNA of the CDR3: TGTGCCAGCAGTTTCTTGGGACACAATCAGCCCCAGCATTTT. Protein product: CASSFLGHNQPQHF.

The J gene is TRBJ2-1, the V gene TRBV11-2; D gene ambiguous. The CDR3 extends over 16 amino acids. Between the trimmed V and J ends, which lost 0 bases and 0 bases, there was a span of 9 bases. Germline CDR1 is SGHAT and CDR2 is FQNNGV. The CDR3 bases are TGTGCCAGCAGCTTAGAAGTACAATACTCCTACAATGAGCAGTTCTTC. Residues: CASSLEVQYSYNEQFF. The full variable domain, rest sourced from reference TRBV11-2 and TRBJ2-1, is EAGVAQSPRYKIIEKRQSVAFWCNPISGHATLYWYQQILGQGPKLLIQFQNNGVVDDSQLPKDRFSAERLKGVDSTLKIQPAKLEDSAVYLCASSLEVQYSYNEQFFGPGTRLTVL.

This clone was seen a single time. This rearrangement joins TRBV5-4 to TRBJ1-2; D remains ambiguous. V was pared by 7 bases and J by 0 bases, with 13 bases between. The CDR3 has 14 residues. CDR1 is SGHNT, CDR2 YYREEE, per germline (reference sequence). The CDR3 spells CASSLMGTNYGYTF. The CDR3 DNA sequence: TGTGCCAGCTCTCTCATGGGTACTAACTATGGCTACACCTTC.

The CDR3 DNA reads TGTGCCAGCAGCTTCGGGATTACAGATACGCAGTATTTT. It is translated as CASSFGITDTQYF. The chain joins TRBV7-2 to TRBJ2-3; D is perhaps TRBD2 (5 bases). The CDR3 is 13 amino acids. V was cut by 3 bases and J by 3 bases, with 7 bases left in between. Germline V CDR1 and CDR2: SGHTA, FQGNSA. The full variable domain, its missing parts supplied by reference TRBV7-2 and TRBJ2-3, is GAGVSQSPSNKVTEKGKDVELRCDPISGHTALYWYRQSLGQGLEFLIYFQGNSAPDKSGLPSDRFSAERTGGSVSTLTIQRTQQEDSAVYLCASSFGITDTQYFGPGTRLTVL.

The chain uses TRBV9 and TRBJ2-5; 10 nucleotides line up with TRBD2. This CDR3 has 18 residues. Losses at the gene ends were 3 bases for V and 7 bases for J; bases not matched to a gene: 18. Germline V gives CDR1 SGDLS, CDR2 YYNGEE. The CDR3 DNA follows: TGTGCCAGCAGCGAGAGGGACAGACTAGCGGGTGGGCAGGGGACCCAGTACTTC. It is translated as CASSERDRLAGGQGTQYF.

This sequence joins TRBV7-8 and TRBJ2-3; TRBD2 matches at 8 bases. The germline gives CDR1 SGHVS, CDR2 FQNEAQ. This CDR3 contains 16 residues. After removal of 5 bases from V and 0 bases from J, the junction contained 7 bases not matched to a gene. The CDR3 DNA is TGTGCCAGCAGCGCAATCGGGGGGGTTAGCACAGATACGCAGTATTTT. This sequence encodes CASSAIGGVSTDTQYF.

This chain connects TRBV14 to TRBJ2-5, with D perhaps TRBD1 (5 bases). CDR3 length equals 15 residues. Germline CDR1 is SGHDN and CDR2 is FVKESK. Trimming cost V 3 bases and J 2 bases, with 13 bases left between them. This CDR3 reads CASSHQRQTQETQYF. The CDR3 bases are TGTGCCAGCAGCCATCAGCGACAGACACAAGAGACCCAGTACTTC.

CDR3 residues: CASSLSTSQETQYF. The CDR3 coding sequence is TGTGCCAGCAGCTTATCTACCAGCCAAGAGACCCAGTACTTC. V is TRBV11-2 and J is TRBJ2-5, with unresolved D. The ends were cut back, 2 bases at V and 1 base at J, with 8 bases in the middle. The CDR3 covers 14 residues. Germline V lookup: CDR1 SGHAT, CDR2 FQNNGV.

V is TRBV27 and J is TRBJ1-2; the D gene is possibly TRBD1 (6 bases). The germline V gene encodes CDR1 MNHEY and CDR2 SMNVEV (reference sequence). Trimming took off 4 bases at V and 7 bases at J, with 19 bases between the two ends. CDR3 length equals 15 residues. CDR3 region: CASSSTTGILSGYTF. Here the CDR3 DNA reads TGTGCCAGCAGTTCAACCACAGGGATCCTGAGTGGCTACACCTTC.

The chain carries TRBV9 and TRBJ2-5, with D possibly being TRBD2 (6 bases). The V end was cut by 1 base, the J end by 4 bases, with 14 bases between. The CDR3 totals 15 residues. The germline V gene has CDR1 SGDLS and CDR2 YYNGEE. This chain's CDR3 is CASSVSAGRGETQYF. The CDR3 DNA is TGTGCCAGCAGCGTATCGGCGGGACGAGGAGAGACCCAGTACTTC.

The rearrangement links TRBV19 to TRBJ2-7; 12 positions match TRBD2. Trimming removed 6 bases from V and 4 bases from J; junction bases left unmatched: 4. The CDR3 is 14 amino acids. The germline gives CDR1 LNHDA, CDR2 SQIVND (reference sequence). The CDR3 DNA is TGTGCCAGTAGCCTCGGACTAGCGGGATACGAGCAGTACTTC. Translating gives CASSLGLAGYEQYF. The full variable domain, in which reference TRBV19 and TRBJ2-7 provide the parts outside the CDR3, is DGGITQSPKYLFRKEGQNVTLSCEQNLNHDAMYWYRQDPGQGLRLIYYSQIVNDFQKGDIAEGYSVSREKKESFPLTVTSAQKNPTAFYLCASSLGLAGYEQYFGPGTRLTVT.

CDR3 amino acids: CASSTSQANNSPLHF. The CDR3, as DNA: TGTGCCAGCAGCACCTCCCAGGCGAATAATTCACCCCTCCACTTT. V is TRBV7-9 and J is TRBJ1-6; no reliable D call. This CDR3 comprises 15 residues. Germline V gives CDR1 SEHNR, CDR2 FQNEAQ (reference sequence). V gave up 5 bases and J gave up 5 bases, with 13 bases separating them.

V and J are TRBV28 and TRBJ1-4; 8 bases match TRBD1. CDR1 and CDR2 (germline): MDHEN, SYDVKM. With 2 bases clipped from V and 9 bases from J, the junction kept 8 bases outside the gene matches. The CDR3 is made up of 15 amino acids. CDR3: CASSLGGQGVKKLFF. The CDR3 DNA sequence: TGTGCCAGCAGTTTAGGAGGACAGGGAGTCAAAAAACTGTTTTTT.

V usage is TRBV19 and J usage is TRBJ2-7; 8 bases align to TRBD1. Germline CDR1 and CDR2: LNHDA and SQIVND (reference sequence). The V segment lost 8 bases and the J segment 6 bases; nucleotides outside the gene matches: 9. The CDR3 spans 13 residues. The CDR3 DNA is TGTGCCAGTGCACAGGGGGTGCGTGTCGAGCAGTACTTC. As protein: CASAQGVRVEQYF.